The 11 T cell receptor beta chains reported below all come from one sample, sequenced in a study of blood T cells in healthy people across ages. With a J-beta primer mix and a sample-barcoded 5' primer, a second PCR ran about 6 to 11 cycles. TCRdb re-analysed the 5' RACE reads in MiXCR, keeping a single row per CDR3 protein. The sample contains 1.5 million to 2 million distinct CDR3 sequences, 35% to 50% of which appear only once. Sequencing used blood. The origin of the receptors is a human donor in good health.

This clonotype has more than one count but fewer than ten. The V call is TRBV20-1, the J call TRBJ2-1; TRBD2 aligns across 13 bases. This CDR3 has 14 residues. J was trimmed by 10 bases and V by 5 bases; bases with no gene match: 8. CDR1 and CDR2 from the germline V gene are DFQATT and SNEGSKA (reference sequence). Here the CDR3 reads CSASGLAGSTEQFF. The CDR3 DNA is TGCAGTGCTTCGGGACTAGCGGGGTCGACCGAGCAGTTCTTC.

The rearrangement joins TRBV20-1 to TRBJ2-7; D remains ambiguous. Trimming shortened V by 0 bases and J by 5 bases, and 17 bases separated the two germline ends. CDR3 size: 15 residues. Germline V gene lookup returns CDR1 DFQATT and CDR2 SNEGSKA (reference sequence). The chain's CDR3 is CSAREWSGSRDEQYF. CDR3 in DNA: TGCAGTGCTAGAGAGTGGTCCGGATCCCGAGACGAGCAGTACTTC.

This clonotype was observed a handful of times. The chain recombines TRBV11-3 with TRBJ2-1; D gene uncertain. Germline CDR1 SGHNT, CDR2 YENEEA. The CDR3 consists of 14 residues. Trimming took 8 bases from V and 2 from J, leaving 13 bases between them. The CDR3 loop reads CASGWDGTYNEQFF. Written as DNA, the CDR3 is TGTGCCAGCGGCTGGGATGGGACCTACAATGAGCAGTTCTTC.

The sample holds a few counts of this clonotype. The gene calls are TRBV6-1 and TRBJ2-7; tentative D call: TRBD2 (6 bases). The germline V and J ends were trimmed by 9 bases and 6 bases, with 21 bases remaining between them. The CDR3 has 14 amino acids. Germline V gives CDR1 MNHNS, CDR2 SASEGT. CDR3 in DNA: TGTGCCAGTGATGCACCCGGGCGGAGGGGCGAGCAGTACTTC. This sequence encodes CASDAPGRRGEQYF.

In its sample, this clonotype was seen a few times. The rearrangement uses TRBV7-9 and TRBJ2-1, with 9 nucleotides matching TRBD2. The CDR3 totals 13 residues. Germline CDR1 SEHNR, CDR2 FQNEAQ (reference sequence). J lost 10 bases, V lost 6 bases, and 7 bases had no gene match. CDR3 sequence: CASRGVAGVEQFF. The CDR3 coding sequence is TGTGCCAGCAGGGGAGTAGCGGGGGTAGAGCAGTTCTTC.

Only a few counts were recorded for this clonotype. CDR3 coding DNA: TGTGCCAGCAGTTTACACGGGATTCAGGGAACTGAAGCTTTCTTT. The encoded protein is CASSLHGIQGTEAFF. The J gene is TRBJ1-1, the V gene TRBV27; D may be TRBD1 (5 bases). The length of the CDR3 is 15 residues. Germline lookup yields CDR1 MNHEY and CDR2 SMNVEV (reference sequence). The V end lost 2 bases, the J end lost 5 bases, and 15 bases lay between the germline ends.

This clonotype was found a few times. V and J are TRBV9 and TRBJ2-3, with TRBD2 matching 7 bases. Trimming took 7 bases from V and 2 from J; bases not matched to a gene: 4. The CDR3 is 13 residues long. From germline, CDR1 is SGDLS and CDR2 YYNGEE. CDR3 sequence: CASARDYTDTQYF. The CDR3 DNA is TGTGCCAGCGCCCGGGACTACACAGATACGCAGTATTTT.

This clonotype has a handful of counts. This rearrangement joins TRBV12-3 or TRBV12-4 to TRBJ2-3, with 10 bases that match TRBD2. V lost 4 bases to trimming and J lost 3 bases; unmatched junction nucleotides: 19. There are 20 residues in the CDR3. CDR3 in DNA: TGTGCCAGCAGTTCATTTGACTCAGCGGGGGGGGCCAGACGTACAGATACGCAGTATTTT. Translation: CASSSFDSAGGARRTDTQYF.

The chain employs TRBV15 and TRBJ2-7; 7 bases map to TRBD2. The CDR3 has 15 residues. V lost 1 base and J lost 2; bases outside the gene matches: 5. CDR1 and CDR2 from the germline V gene are LNHNV and YYDKDF (reference sequence). The DNA of the CDR3 is TGTGCCACCAGCAGAGTGCGTGGGGGGGCCTACGAGCAGTACTTC. Amino acids: CATSRVRGGAYEQYF.

Note on this clonotype: Relative to the germline gene, one junction end is altered; a read error may explain this. This chain uses TRBV12-3 or TRBV12-4 with TRBJ2-3; 11 positions match TRBD2. There are 18 residues in the CDR3. This CDR3 is CASSSGRLAGFSTDVQYF. The CDR3 DNA sequence: TGTGCCAGCAGTTCTGGGAGACTAGCGGGATTTAGCACAGATGTGCAGTATTTC.

Notes on this clonotype: It may be a read error: a sequence one base away is much more abundant. The chain combines TRBV15 with TRBJ2-3; possibly TRBD1 for D (5 bases). The ends were cut back, 0 bases at V and 4 bases at J, with 8 bases in the middle. The CDR3 is 14 residues long. Germline V lookup: CDR1 LNHNV, CDR2 YYDKDF (reference sequence). CDR3 in DNA: TGTGCCACCAGCAGAGAGGTCAGGGCAGATACGCAGTATTTT. It yields the protein CATSREVRADTQYF.